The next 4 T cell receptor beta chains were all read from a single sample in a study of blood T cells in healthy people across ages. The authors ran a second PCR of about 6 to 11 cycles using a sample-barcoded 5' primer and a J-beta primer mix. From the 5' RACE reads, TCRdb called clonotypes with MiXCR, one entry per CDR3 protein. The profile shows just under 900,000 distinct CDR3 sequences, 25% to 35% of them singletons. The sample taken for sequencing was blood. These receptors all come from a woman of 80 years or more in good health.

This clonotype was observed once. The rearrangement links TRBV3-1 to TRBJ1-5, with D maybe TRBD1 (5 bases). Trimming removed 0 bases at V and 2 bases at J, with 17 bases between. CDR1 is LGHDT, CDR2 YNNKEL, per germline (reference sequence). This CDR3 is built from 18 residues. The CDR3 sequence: CASSQESLGVTGNQPQHF. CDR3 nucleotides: TGTGCCAGCAGCCAAGAATCACTGGGGGTCACGGGCAATCAGCCCCAGCATTTT. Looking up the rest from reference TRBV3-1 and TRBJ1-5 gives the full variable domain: DTAVSQTPKYLVTQMGNDKSIKCEQNLGHDTMYWYKQDSKKFLKIMFSYNNKELIINETVPNRFSPKSPDKAHLNLHINSLELGDSAVYFCASSQESLGVTGNQPQHFGDGTRLSIL.

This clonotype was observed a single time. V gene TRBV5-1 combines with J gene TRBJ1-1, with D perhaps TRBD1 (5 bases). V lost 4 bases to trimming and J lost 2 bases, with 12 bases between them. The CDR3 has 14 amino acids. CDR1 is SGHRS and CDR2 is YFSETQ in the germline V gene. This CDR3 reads CASSGDGDNTEAFF. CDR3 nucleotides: TGCGCCAGCAGCGGGGACGGAGACAACACTGAAGCTTTCTTT.

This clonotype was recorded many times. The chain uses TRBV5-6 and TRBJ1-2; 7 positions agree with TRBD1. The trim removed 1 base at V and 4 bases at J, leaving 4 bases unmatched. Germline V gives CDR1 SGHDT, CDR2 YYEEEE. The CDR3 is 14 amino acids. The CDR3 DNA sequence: TGTGCCAGCAGCTTGAGACAGGGTTTCTATGGCTACACCTTC. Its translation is CASSLRQGFYGYTF.

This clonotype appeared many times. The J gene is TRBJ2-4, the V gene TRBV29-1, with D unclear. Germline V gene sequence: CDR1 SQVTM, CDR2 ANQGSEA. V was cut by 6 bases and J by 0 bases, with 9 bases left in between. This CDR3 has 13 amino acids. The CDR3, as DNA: TGCAGCGTCCCGGACCCAGCCAAAAACATTCAGTACTTC. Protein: CSVPDPAKNIQYF.